Below, one T cell receptor (beta chain) is given with its context. Profiled with immunoSEQ multiplex PCR; TCRdb holds only in-frame clones, not every one. The sample lists around 150,000 clones, 75% to 85% occurring once. The data stem from a study of blood T cell repertoires in COVID-19. V dropped 5 bases and J dropped 7; count of bases not matched to a gene: 5. The CDR3 totals 13 residues. CDR1 is SGHTA, CDR2 FQGNSA, per germline. Sequenced input: PBMCs or T cells enriched from blood (not recorded which). This TCR was sampled from a woman aged 55-75 years who had recovered from COVID-19. J is TRBJ1-5 and V is TRBV7-2; TRBD1 matches 7 bases. The chain's CDR3 is CASSPQGNQPQHF. CDR3 DNA sequence: TGTGCCAGCAGCCCACAGGGGAACCAGCCCCAGCATTTT.